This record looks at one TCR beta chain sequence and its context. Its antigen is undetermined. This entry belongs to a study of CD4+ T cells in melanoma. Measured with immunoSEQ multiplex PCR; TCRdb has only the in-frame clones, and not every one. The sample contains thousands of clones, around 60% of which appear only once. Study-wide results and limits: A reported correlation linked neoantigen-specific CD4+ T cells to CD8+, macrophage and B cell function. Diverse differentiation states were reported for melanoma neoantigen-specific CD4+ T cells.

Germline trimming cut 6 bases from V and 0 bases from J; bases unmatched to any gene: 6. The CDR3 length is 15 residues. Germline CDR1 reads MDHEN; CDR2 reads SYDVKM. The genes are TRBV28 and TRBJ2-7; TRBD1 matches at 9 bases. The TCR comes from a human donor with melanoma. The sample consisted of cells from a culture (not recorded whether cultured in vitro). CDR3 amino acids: CASSPGTGSSYEQYF. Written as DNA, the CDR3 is TGTGCCAGCAGCCCAGGGACAGGGAGCTCCTACGAGCAGTACTTC.